The 22 T cell receptor beta chains given below trace back to one sample, sequenced in a study of shared clonotypes between healthy human individuals. Terminally differentiated effector memory CD45RA+ cells were excluded from the naive CD8 cells, which were CD45RO-negative and positively selected for CCR7. Using immunoSEQ multiplex PCR, the repertoire was profiled, and TCRdb retains in-frame clones only, with some absent. This sample has some 2,000,000 clones; approximately 94% occur once, and the top ten carry about 1.1%. The source material was naive CD8+ T cells sorted from blood. These receptors were taken from a man aged 18 to 30 in good health.

To note about this clone: The CDR3 does not close with the conserved phenylalanine or tryptophan, likely indicating a read error. No DNA is shown, since the ends of the CDR3 on it are uncertain; the CDR3 is the one TCRdb lists. The genes are TRBV6-4 and TRBJ1-1. The length of the CDR3 is 10 amino acids, counting both ends. Germline CDR1 MRHNA, CDR2 SNTAGT. The CDR3 reads CASSDRGGTG.

J is TRBJ2-3 and V is TRBV4-1; the D is unclear. The germline V and J ends were trimmed by 3 bases and 11 bases, with 21 bases remaining between them. The length of the CDR3 is 15 residues. Germline lookup yields CDR1 MGHRA and CDR2 YSYEKL. DNA of the CDR3: TGCGCCAGCAGCCACCTCGCCTTGAGATCAATTAAGCAGTATTTT. Translating it yields CASSHLALRSIKQYF.

J is TRBJ1-4 and V is TRBV25-1, with D possibly matching TRBD1 (5 bases). This CDR3 contains 15 residues. Trimming removed 5 bases at V and 0 bases at J, with 10 bases between. The germline CDR1 and CDR2 sequences are MGHDK and SYGVNS. CDR3 DNA: TGTGCCAGCAGTCCGACAGTCTCAACTAATGAAAAACTGTTTTTT. Its protein product is CASSPTVSTNEKLFF.

This chain links TRBV6-1 with TRBJ2-7; the D gene could be TRBD1 or TRBD2 (5 bases each). Trimming removed 6 bases from V and 4 bases from J, with 13 bases in between. This CDR3 is built from 13 residues. CDR1 is MNHNS and CDR2 is SASEGT in the germline V gene. CDR3 in amino acids: CASRDEGPYEQYF. As DNA, the CDR3 is TGTGCCAGCAGGGACGAGGGGCCATACGAGCAGTACTTC.

Turning to this clone: At the DNA level, this CDR3 is encoded by other sequences in the same sample as well. The DNA for the CDR3 is TGTGCCAGCAGTCCGACAGGGGGTACTGAAGCTTTCTTT. Encoded protein: CASSPTGGTEAFF. This chain uses TRBV7-9 with TRBJ1-1; 9 positions agree with TRBD1. Germline-derived CDR1 and CDR2 are SEHNR and FQNEAQ (reference sequence). The V segment lost 6 bases and the J segment 5 bases; nucleotides outside the gene matches: 4. This CDR3 has 13 residues.

In nucleotides, the CDR3 is TGTGCCAGCAGTGAATGGGGGACAGGGGGCGCCGAGCAGTACTTC. Amino acids: CASSEWGTGGAEQYF. The chain links TRBV25-1 to TRBJ2-7, with 12 bases lining up with TRBD1. Trimming cost V 1 base and J 6 bases; bases outside gene matches: 4. Germline values: CDR1 MGHDK, CDR2 SYGVNS. The CDR3 covers 15 residues.

The chain combines TRBV5-1 with TRBJ2-2; TRBD1 matches at 9 bases. With 7 bases clipped from V and 5 bases from J, the junction kept 6 bases outside the gene matches. Per the germline V gene, CDR1 is SGHRS and CDR2 is YFSETQ. This CDR3 is built from 14 residues. The CDR3 DNA is TGCGCCAGCTACGGGACAGGGTATACCGGGGAGCTGTTTTTT. Protein sequence: CASYGTGYTGELFF. Supplemented by reference TRBV5-1 and TRBJ2-2, the full variable domain reads KAGVTQTPRYLIKTRGQQVTLSCSPISGHRSVSWYQQTPGQGLQFLFEYFSETQRNKGNFPGRFSGRQFSNSRSEMNVSTLELGDSALYLCASYGTGYTGELFFGEGSRLTVL.

A remark on this clone: This sample includes further DNA sequences coding for the same CDR3. V usage is TRBV28 and J usage is TRBJ1-2; TRBD1 is a possible D gene (5 bases). The length of the CDR3 is 14 residues. Looked up from germline, CDR1 is MDHEN and CDR2 is SYDVKM. With 1 base removed from V and 3 bases from J, the gap between germline ends came to 9 bases. The CDR3 sequence is CASSLSGSDYGYTF. In DNA form, the CDR3 reads TGTGCCAGCAGTTTATCAGGGTCGGACTATGGCTACACCTTC.

The V call is TRBV9, the J call TRBJ1-1; 10 bases are a match to TRBD1. Germline CDR1 is SGDLS and CDR2 is YYNGEE. With V trimmed by 0 bases and J by 10 bases, 9 bases remained unmatched. The CDR3 spans 15 residues. The CDR3 is CASSVGPGTGEGAFF. The CDR3 region has the DNA TGTGCCAGCAGCGTAGGGCCCGGGACAGGGGAGGGAGCTTTCTTT.

The V call is TRBV28, the J call TRBJ1-4; D is undetermined. V was trimmed by 3 bases and J by 6 bases, leaving 11 bases between them. CDR3 length equals 14 residues. The germline CDR1 and CDR2 sequences are MDHEN and SYDVKM. The CDR3 loop is CASSFGQDYEKLFF. As DNA, the CDR3 is TGTGCCAGCAGTTTCGGGCAGGACTATGAAAAACTGTTTTTT.

The chain carries TRBV7-9 and TRBJ1-5; D gene uncertain. The CDR3 runs to 18 residues. Germline-derived CDR1 and CDR2 are SEHNR and FQNEAQ (reference sequence). Trimming removed 1 base from V and 5 bases from J, with 21 bases in between. The CDR3 DNA reads as TGTGCCAGCAGCTTAGGGGGTTGGACGGCCCCCCAAGATCAGCCCCAGCATTTT. Its translation is CASSLGGWTAPQDQPQHF.

V and J are TRBV27 and TRBJ2-3; D possibly uses TRBD1 or TRBD2 (6 bases each). The germline gives CDR1 MNHEY, CDR2 SMNVEV (reference sequence). Trimming left V 3 bases short and J 2 bases short, with 12 bases between. The CDR3 sequence is 15 residues long. CDR3 nucleotide sequence: TGTGCCAGCAGTTTCACGGGGGCCACCACAGATACGCAGTATTTT. Residues: CASSFTGATTDTQYF.

This rearrangement joins TRBV9 to TRBJ2-1; 9 bases fit TRBD2. J was trimmed by 4 bases and V by 0 bases; bases with no gene match: 5. This CDR3 has 16 residues. Germline V gene sequence: CDR1 SGDLS, CDR2 YYNGEE. The CDR3: CASSVARSGSYNEQFF. The CDR3 bases are TGTGCCAGCAGCGTAGCTCGTAGCGGGAGTTACAATGAGCAGTTCTTC.

V and J are TRBV9 and TRBJ1-1; D is ambiguous. Germline assignment: CDR1 SGDLS and CDR2 YYNGEE. This CDR3 spans 16 amino acids. V lost 3 bases to trimming and J lost 0 bases, with 15 bases between them. CDR3 in amino acids: CASSDKQNSMNTEAFF. CDR3 nucleotides: TGTGCCAGCAGCGACAAACAGAACTCAATGAACACTGAAGCTTTCTTT.

This clone showed up just a few times. The chain couples TRBV5-1 to TRBJ2-7; either TRBD1 or TRBD2 may supply D (5 bases each). Deletions cut 0 bases from V and 0 bases from J, with 10 bases between. CDR1 and CDR2 from the germline V gene are SGHRS and YFSETQ. The CDR3 runs 15 residues. The DNA of the CDR3 is TGCGCCAGCAGCTTGGACGGGGCCGACTCCTACGAGCAGTACTTC. Its protein is CASSLDGADSYEQYF. The entire variable domain, with the rest obtained from reference TRBV5-1 and TRBJ2-7, is as follows: KAGVTQTPRYLIKTRGQQVTLSCSPISGHRSVSWYQQTPGQGLQFLFEYFSETQRNKGNFPGRFSGRQFSNSRSEMNVSTLELGDSALYLCASSLDGADSYEQYFGPGTRLTVT.

V gene TRBV6-5 combines with J gene TRBJ2-1; no firm D call. The germline V gene encodes CDR1 MNHEY and CDR2 SVGAGI. The CDR3 totals 13 residues. V was trimmed by 3 bases and J by 12 bases, leaving 15 bases between them. CDR3 nucleotides: TGTGCCAGCAGTTATGGGTTGTTGGGATTGCAGTTCTTC. It codes for CASSYGLLGLQFF.

The V gene is TRBV6-5, the J gene TRBJ2-7; unclear D gene. Trimming removed 4 bases at V and 2 bases at J, with 15 bases between. CDR1 is MNHEY and CDR2 is SVGAGI in the germline V gene. CDR3 size: 15 residues. The chain's CDR3 is CASSFGRVPTYEQYF. CDR3 bases: TGTGCCAGCAGTTTCGGCCGGGTCCCCACCTACGAGCAGTACTTC.

CDR3: CASSYSTGDRPYEQYF. DNA for the CDR3: TGTGCCAGCAGTTACTCCACCGGGGACAGGCCCTACGAGCAGTACTTC. V and J are TRBV6-5 and TRBJ2-7; 8 bases are shared with TRBD1. From germline, CDR1 is MNHEY and CDR2 SVGAGI. The CDR3 consists of 16 residues. V dropped 0 bases and J dropped 2; count of bases not matched to a gene: 6.

As concerns this clone: Other DNA sequences in the same sample also yield this CDR3. This chain links TRBV6-5 with TRBJ2-2, with no clear D. Germline CDR1 is MNHEY and CDR2 is SVGAGI. The CDR3 length is 13 residues. Deletions cut 2 bases from V and 5 bases from J, with 6 bases between. The CDR3 spells CASSYLRTGELFF. The CDR3 nucleotides read TGTGCCAGCAGTTACCTTAGGACCGGGGAGCTGTTTTTT.

The CDR3 spells CASSGTGLAVYNEQFF. The CDR3 nucleotides are TGTGCCAGCAGTGGTACCGGACTAGCGGTATACAATGAGCAGTTCTTC. The gene calls are TRBV2 and TRBJ2-1; 10 positions match TRBD2. V was clipped by 4 bases and J by 4 bases; unmatched bases: 7. The CDR3 length is 16 residues. Germline CDR1 is SNHLY and CDR2 is FYNNEI.

Regarding this clone: Other DNA sequences of this sample code for an identical CDR3. V usage is TRBV28 and J usage is TRBJ2-7, with D perhaps TRBD1 (5 bases). The CDR3 extends over 13 amino acids. V was pared by 3 bases and J by 1 base, with 7 bases between. The germline V gene has CDR1 MDHEN and CDR2 SYDVKM. CDR3 in DNA: TGTGCCAGCAGTTTCAGGGTATCCTACGAGCAGTACTTC. Its translation: CASSFRVSYEQYF.

This chain uses TRBV10-3 with TRBJ2-7; TRBD2 might be the D (6 bases). This CDR3 contains 14 residues. Trimming pared 2 bases from V and 0 bases from J, leaving 8 bases between. Germline loops: CDR1 ENHRY, CDR2 SYGVKD. The CDR3 spells CAISEGGYSYEQYF. The CDR3 DNA reads as TGTGCCATCAGTGAGGGGGGGTACTCCTACGAGCAGTACTTC.